This TCR beta chain came from a study of long-term antiretroviral therapy in people with HIV. The run of the v3.0 immunoSEQ assay was at survey level. Here immunoSEQ multiplex PCR was the method, and the copy in TCRdb shows in-frame clones only, minus some. The table shows 15,000 or so clones, with around 94% occurring only once. The study, taken as a whole, reports: HIV repertoires showed narrower CDR3 length ranges than controls. Pre-ART expanded TRB clones stayed dominant throughout, though often decreasing after ART. Increased diversity was seen after ART, yet it remained lower than in transplant donor controls.

A remark on this clone: No antigen is known for it.

The samples, holding 1-10 million cryopreserved PBMC, were thawed before DNA extraction was carried out. The origin of this receptor is a woman aged 50 to 60 with HIV. The specimen was unsorted PBMCs, collected 6 to 6.5 years after starting antiretroviral therapy.

The CDR3 DNA reads TGTGCTAGTGGTTTGATACGGGGACTTGAAGCTTTCTTT. As protein: CASGLIRGLEAFF. V gene TRBV12-5 combines with J gene TRBJ1-1, with D possibly matching TRBD1 (5 bases). The V end lost 2 bases, the J end lost 7 bases, and 11 bases lay between the germline ends. Looked up from germline, CDR1 is LGHNT and CDR2 is FRNRAP. The length of the CDR3 is 13 residues.